This is a list of T cell receptor beta chains from one sample in a study of CD8 T cells in ankylosing spondylitis. TCRdb redid the calling of the 5' RACE reads with MiXCR, one entry per CDR3 protein. Of around 490,000 distinct CDR3 sequences listed, less than 6% are singletons. The sample comprised blood, either unsorted or a sorted T cell fraction (not recorded which). These TCRs come from a male donor with ankylosing spondylitis. CDR3s include the opening cysteine and the closing phenylalanine or tryptophan. Each record gives: J gene, V gene, CDR3 length, D gene, clone size, CDR3 DNA, CDR3 protein. The D gene is left open where the match is weak. Size is omitted from some rows. Given values are once, few, many or a class for expanded clones.

TRBJ1-1	TRBV7-6	14	TRBD1	few	TGTGCCAGCAGCTTAAGGGACAGTATAACTGAAGCTTTCTTT	CASSLRDSITEAFF
TRBJ2-2	TRBV20-1	14	TRBD1	many	TGCAGTGCTAACAGGGGGGCGAACACCGGGGAGCTGTTTTTT	CSANRGANTGELFF
TRBJ1-2	TRBV14	13	-	-	TGTGCCAGCAGCCAAGTGGGGACTTATGGCTACACCTTC	CASSQVGTYGYTF
TRBJ2-1	TRBV20-1	15	TRBD1	many	TGCAGTGTGGGACAGGGTATCGGCTCCTACAATGAGCAGTTCTTC	CSVGQGIGSYNEQFF
TRBJ2-1	TRBV5-1	14	-	many	TGCGCCAGCAGCTTGCTCGCAGGGTATGATGAGCAGTTCTTC	CASSLLAGYDEQFF
TRBJ2-7	TRBV5-1	14	-	many	TGCGCCAGCAGCTTGGATGCAGTTTCCTACGAGCAGTACTTC	CASSLDAVSYEQYF
TRBJ1-1	TRBV27	13	-	few	TGTGCCAGCAGTTATAAGGGAGGCACTGAAGCTTTCTTT	CASSYKGGTEAFF
TRBJ2-7	TRBV12-3/TRBV12-4	14	-	many	TGTGCCAGCAGGAAGGACAGTAACTCCTACGAGCAGTACTTC	CASRKDSNSYEQYF
TRBJ1-1	TRBV5-1	15	-	few	TGCGCCAGCAGCCAAACTCCTACAGCAGACACTGAAGCTTTCTTT	CASSQTPTADTEAFF
TRBJ1-3	TRBV4-1	15	-	-	TGCGCCAGCACCTCCAGGGTGCCTGGGGGAAACACCATATATTTT	CASTSRVPGGNTIYF
TRBJ2-3	TRBV20-1	16	TRBD2	many	TGCAGTGCTAGAGATACCCGACTAGCGATAGAAGATACGCAGTATTTT	CSARDTRLAIEDTQYF
TRBJ1-2	TRBV20-1	12	-	many	TGCAGTGTGGGGGGGGGTAGCTATGGCTACACCTTC	CSVGGGSYGYTF
TRBJ2-2	TRBV25-1	12	-	many	TGTGCCATGACTACGAACACCGGGGAGCTGTTTTTT	CAMTTNTGELFF
TRBJ2-1	TRBV29-1	16	TRBD2	many	TGCAGCGTTGCCTCCTCGGGGGGTGGGCTAGGCAATGAGCAGTTCTTC	CSVASSGGGLGNEQFF
TRBJ2-5	TRBV7-2	13	-	many	TGTGCCAGCAGCTTAGCTAGAGAGGAGACCCAGTACTTC	CASSLAREETQYF
TRBJ2-2	TRBV29-1	16	-	many	TGCAGCGTCTTGATGCCTCCCCCATCTAGCCCCGGGGAGCTGTTTTTT	CSVLMPPPSSPGELFF
TRBJ1-6	TRBV5-1	14	-	many	TGCGCCAGCAGCCAAACCGGTGGTGGTTCACCCCTCCACTTT	CASSQTGGGSPLHF
TRBJ1-5	TRBV4-3	13	-	many	TGCGCCAGCAGCCAAGATCGGGCTCAGCCCCAGCATTTT	CASSQDRAQPQHF
TRBJ1-2	TRBV29-1	13	TRBD1	many	TGCAGCGTTCTTACAGGGGATGACTATGGCTACACCTTC	CSVLTGDDYGYTF
TRBJ2-3	TRBV7-6	15	-	few	TGTGCCAGCAGCTTACAAGGGCGGGAAGGAGATACGCAGTATTTT	CASSLQGREGDTQYF
TRBJ2-1	TRBV7-2	14	-	many	TGTGCCAGCAGCTTCACCGGGACGCCCAATGAGCAGTTCTTC	CASSFTGTPNEQFF
TRBJ1-2	TRBV4-3	16	-	many	TGCGCCAGCAGCCACGAGCGACAGGTCCTGAACTATGGCTACACCTTC	CASSHERQVLNYGYTF
TRBJ2-7	TRBV2	13	-	-	TGTGCCAGCAGTGCACAGGGTACCTACGAGCAGTACTTC	CASSAQGTYEQYF
TRBJ2-7	TRBV5-1	18	TRBD1	many	TGCGCCAGCAGCTTGTATGGGCGGGACAGGGGCCTGAGCTACGAGCAGTACTTC	CASSLYGRDRGLSYEQYF
TRBJ1-2	TRBV10-3	13	-	many	TGTGCCATCAGTGACGACATCTTCTATGGCTACACCTTC	CAISDDIFYGYTF
TRBJ2-4	TRBV9	18	-	many	TGTGCCAGCAGCTCTCCCCTAACGGGGGCGTCAGCCAAAAACATTCAGTACTTC	CASSSPLTGASAKNIQYF
TRBJ2-3	TRBV5-1	16	TRBD2	many	TGCGCCAGCAGCTTGAGTAGTGGGGGGGTTCGAGATACGCAGTATTTT	CASSLSSGGVRDTQYF
TRBJ2-5	TRBV24-1	15	-	many	TGTGCCACCAGTGATCCCGACGGCCCCGGGGAGACCCAGTACTTC	CATSDPDGPGETQYF
TRBJ1-1	TRBV3-1	14	-	many	TGTGCCAGCAGCCACCGTAACCGGAACACTGAAGCTTTCTTT	CASSHRNRNTEAFF
TRBJ2-1	TRBV2	15	TRBD2	many	TGTGCCAGTAGCCCGATGCCTAGCGGGAGCAATGAGCAGTTCTTC	CASSPMPSGSNEQFF
TRBJ1-1	TRBV20-1	12	TRBD1	many	TGCAGTGCGGGGAGGGGGCACACTGAAGCTTTCTTT	CSAGRGHTEAFF
TRBJ2-7	TRBV5-1	14	TRBD1	many	TGCGCCAGCAGCCCAGACAGGGGGTCAGAAGAGCAGTACTTC	CASSPDRGSEEQYF
TRBJ2-1	TRBV20-1	16	TRBD2	few	TGCAGTGCTAGGGCATCCGGGGGGAGCTCCTACAATGAGCAGTTCTTC	CSARASGGSSYNEQFF
TRBJ2-1	TRBV24-1	16	-	many	TGTGCCACCAGTCCTCCGGGACAAATAGTAAACAATGAGCAGTTCTTC	CATSPPGQIVNNEQFF
TRBJ1-6	TRBV7-2	14	-	few	TGTGCCAGCAGCTTGCTCTCCTATAATTCACCCCTCCACTTT	CASSLLSYNSPLHF
TRBJ2-1	TRBV7-9	11	-	few	TGTGCCAGCAGCCGGGAGAGCGAGAAGTTCTTC	CASSRESEKFF
TRBJ2-7	TRBV28	18	TRBD1	few	TGTGCCAGCAGCCAGCCTGTTTACCGGGACAGGGTATCCTACGAGCAGTACTTC	CASSQPVYRDRVSYEQYF
TRBJ1-5	TRBV12-3/TRBV12-4	15	-	many	TGTGCCAGCAGTACGATACGGAAGAGCAATCAGCCCCAGCATTTT	CASSTIRKSNQPQHF
TRBJ2-7	TRBV7-2	15	TRBD2	many	TGTGCCAGCAGCATCACACTAGCGGGGTACGACGAGCAGTACTTC	CASSITLAGYDEQYF
TRBJ2-3	TRBV12-3/TRBV12-4	17	TRBD2	many	TGTGCCAGCAGTTTGACCGGGACTAGCGGGAACACAGATACGCAGTATTTT	CASSLTGTSGNTDTQYF
TRBJ2-3	TRBV7-9	16	-	many	TGTGCCAGCAGCGCACGACAGCCGGCGGACACAGATACGCAGTATTTT	CASSARQPADTDTQYF
TRBJ2-1	TRBV6-5	16	TRBD2	few	TGTGCCAGCAGTTACTCCCTAGCGGGAGTCTACAATGAGCAGTTCTTC	CASSYSLAGVYNEQFF
TRBJ2-1	TRBV10-2	14	-	many	TGCGCCAGCAGTGGTCCGGGTTCCTACAATGAGCAGTTCTTC	CASSGPGSYNEQFF
TRBJ2-3	TRBV5-6	16	-	many	TGTGCCAGCAGCCCCCTCTTTGCAGCACTCACAGATACGCAGTATTTT	CASSPLFAALTDTQYF
TRBJ1-1	TRBV20-1	13	-	many	TGCAGTGCTAGTGTGGTCGGGGGACGGAAAACTTTCTTT	CSASVVGGRKTFF
TRBJ2-7	TRBV5-1	14	-	few	TGCGCCAGCAGCTTACGGCAGGGGTTGGTCGAGCAGTACTTC	CASSLRQGLVEQYF
TRBJ2-3	TRBV30	15	-	few	TGTGCCTGGAGTATAGGATCCGCTGACACAGATACGCAGTATTTT	CAWSIGSADTDTQYF
TRBJ1-1	TRBV25-1	14	TRBD1	many	TGTGCCAGCAGCGACAGGGCCGCGAACACTGAAGCTTTCTTT	CASSDRAANTEAFF
TRBJ2-1	TRBV20-1	17	TRBD2	many	TGCAGTGCTAGAGCCGGGACTAGCGGGAGGGTGGGCAATGAGCAGTTCTTC	CSARAGTSGRVGNEQFF
TRBJ1-1	TRBV5-1	17	-	many	TGCGCCAGCAGCTTGGAAAGGCAGGGAACAGCGGGTACTGAAGCTTTCTTT	CASSLERQGTAGTEAFF
TRBJ1-4	TRBV7-2	14	-	many	TGTGCCAGCAGCCTCCAGGGAACTAATGAAAAACTGTTTTTT	CASSLQGTNEKLFF
TRBJ1-1	TRBV29-1	13	TRBD1	many	TGCAGCTCGCGGGGAACAGGGGACACTGAAGCTTTCTTT	CSSRGTGDTEAFF
TRBJ2-5	TRBV5-1	15	TRBD2	many	TGCGCCAGCAGCTTGGGACAGGCGGGAGGAGAGACCCAGTACTTC	CASSLGQAGGETQYF
TRBJ1-1	TRBV20-1	13	-	many	TGCAGTGCTAGTGGGGGTTTTAACACTGAAGCTTTCTTT	CSASGGFNTEAFF
TRBJ2-5	TRBV27	15	TRBD1	few	TGTGCCAGCAGGACAGGGGGCGCAGACCGTGGGACCCAGTACTTC	CASRTGGADRGTQYF
TRBJ1-5	TRBV4-3	15	TRBD1	-	TGCGCCAGCAGCCGAGGGACAGGGGGAAATCAGCCCCAGCATTTT	CASSRGTGGNQPQHF
TRBJ1-5	TRBV11-2	15	TRBD1	few	TGTGCCAGCAGCTGGACAGGGGGAGGCAATCAGCCCCAGCATTTT	CASSWTGGGNQPQHF